The T cell receptor (beta chain) described here comes from a study of shared clonotypes between healthy human individuals. Study-wide points: Among donors, sharing of clonotypes was expected to be affected by sequencing depth. Tissue TCR repertoires likely differ from these blood-only repertoires. Sharing across four donors was highest in naive CD4 (roughly 5%) and lowest in memory CD8 (0.4%).

About this clone itself: Its target is not known.

Generated by immunoSEQ multiplex PCR, the TCRdb table keeps only in-frame clones and is missing some. The repertoire holds some 2,000,000 clones, with 90% to 97% as singletons. The sample comprised naive CD4+ T cells sorted from blood. Subset defined: CD45RA+ positively selected. This TCR was sampled from a man between 18 and 35 years old in good health.

CDR3 sequence reads: CASSLEFRGQDEQFF. Written as DNA, the CDR3 is TGCGCCAGCAGCTTGGAATTTAGGGGGCAGGATGAGCAGTTCTTC. The chain recombines TRBV5-1 with TRBJ2-1, with 7 nucleotides matching TRBD1. The germline gives CDR1 SGHRS, CDR2 YFSETQ. The CDR3 runs to 15 residues. Unmatched junction bases numbered 8, after V lost 0 bases and J lost 8 bases.